This T cell receptor (beta chain) was sequenced for a study of Graves' ophthalmopathy and Graves' hyperthyroidism. The sample holds many counts of this clonotype. RNA transcripts yielded amplified TCR beta CDR3 regions. Following a first-round RT-PCR that used HTBI primers, a second-round multiplex PCR was carried out. TCRdb reprocessed the multiplex PCR reads with MiXCR, giving one entry per CDR3 protein. The sample has about 210,000 distinct CDR3 sequences, roughly 29% seen once. Moderate-to-severe activity, CAS ≥3, NOSPECS ≥4 and duration under 3 months were recorded for donors with ophthalmopathy. PBMCs came from less than 12 ml of fresh peripheral blood. Germline CDR1 MNHEY, CDR2 SVGEGT. The length of the CDR3 is 17 residues. V lost 7 bases, J lost 0 bases, and 21 bases lay in between.

Sequenced sample: peripheral blood. The origin of this receptor is a man aged 45-65 years with Graves' ophthalmopathy. The chain joins TRBV6-2 or TRBV6-3 to TRBJ1-1, with D possibly being TRBD1 (6 bases). The CDR3 region has the DNA TGTGCCAGCACCACCGAGGTCACAGGGCCGATGAACACTGAAGCTTTCTTT. It specifies CASTTEVTGPMNTEAFF.